This T cell receptor beta chain was sequenced in a study of TIL therapy for anti-PD-1-resistant metastatic lung cancer. General study results and limits: Patients were highly selected, enriched for treatment-naive, never-smoker and oncogene-addicted cases. Many TIL product clones were absent from baseline tumor, suggesting clonal contraction. Compared with baseline intratumoral T cells, expanded TIL cultures were more clonal and less diverse (roughly 6.3% vs 31%).

This clone has just a few counts. Its antigen is currently unknown. Time point described: pre-treatment sample, taken before nivolumab and TIL therapy. Most excised metastases sampled were pleural nodules or supraclavicular lymph nodes. Sequencing used immunoSEQ v3. The assay was immunoSEQ multiplex PCR, and TCRdb's table has in-frame clones only and misses some. This sample has tens of thousands of clones, with around 64% found just once. This sample comprised tumor tissue, obtained at baseline. This receptor was taken from a person between 25 and 80 years old with non-small cell lung cancer.

This CDR3 reads CASSLVVYETQYF. CDR3 in DNA: TGTGCCAGCAGCTTAGTCGTCTACGAGACCCAGTACTTC. The chain uses TRBV11-1 and TRBJ2-5; D remains ambiguous. Trimming removed 1 base from V and 5 bases from J, with 8 bases in between. CDR1 and CDR2 from the germline V gene are SGHAT and FQDESV (reference sequence). The CDR3 extends over 13 amino acids. Full variable domain (missing parts from reference TRBV11-1 and TRBJ2-5): EAEVAQSPRYKITEKSQAVAFWCDPISGHATLYWYRQILGQGPELLVQFQDESVVDDSQLPKDRFSAERLKGVDSTLKIQPAELGDSAMYLCASSLVVYETQYFGPGTRLLVL.